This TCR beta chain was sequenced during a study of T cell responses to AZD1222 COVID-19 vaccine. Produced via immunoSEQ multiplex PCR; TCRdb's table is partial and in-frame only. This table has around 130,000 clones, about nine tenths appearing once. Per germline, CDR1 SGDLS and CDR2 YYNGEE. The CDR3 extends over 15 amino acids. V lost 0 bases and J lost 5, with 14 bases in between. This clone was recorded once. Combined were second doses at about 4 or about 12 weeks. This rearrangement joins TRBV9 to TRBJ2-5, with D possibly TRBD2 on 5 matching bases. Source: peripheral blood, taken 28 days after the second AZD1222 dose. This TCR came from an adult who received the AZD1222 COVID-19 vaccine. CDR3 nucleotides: TGTGCCAGCAGCGTAGTGAACGGGGTAGATGAGACCCAGTACTTC. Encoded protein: CASSVVNGVDETQYF. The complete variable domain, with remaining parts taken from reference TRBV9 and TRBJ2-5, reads DSGVTQTPKHLITATGQRVTLRCSPRSGDLSVYWYQQSLDQGLQFLIQYYNGEERAKGNILERFSAQQFPDLHSELNLSSLELGDSALYFCASSVVNGVDETQYFGPGTRLLVL.